The sequence of this T cell receptor (beta chain) was determined in a study of T cell responses to AZD1222 COVID-19 vaccine. Measured with immunoSEQ multiplex PCR; TCRdb has only the in-frame clones, and not every one. The sample contains about 120,000 clones, 85% to 95% of which appear only once. The CDR3 is 15 amino acids. Trimming removed 2 bases from V and 2 bases from J, with 10 bases in between. Germline V gives CDR1 WSHSY, CDR2 SAAADI. The material sequenced was peripheral blood, taken 28 days after the second AZD1222 dose. The chain uses TRBV10-2 and TRBJ1-5, with D perhaps matching TRBD1 (5 bases). The sequence was collected from an adult who received the AZD1222 COVID-19 vaccine. The CDR3 protein is CASSEAGGGNQPQHF. CDR3 DNA sequence: TGCGCCAGCAGTGAGGCCGGGGGAGGCAATCAGCCCCAGCATTTT.